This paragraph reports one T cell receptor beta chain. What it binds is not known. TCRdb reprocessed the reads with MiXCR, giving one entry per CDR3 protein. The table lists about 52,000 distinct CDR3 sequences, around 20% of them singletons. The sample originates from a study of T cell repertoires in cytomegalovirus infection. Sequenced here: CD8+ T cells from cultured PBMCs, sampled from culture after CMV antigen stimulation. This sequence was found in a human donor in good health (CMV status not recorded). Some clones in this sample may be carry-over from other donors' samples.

The CDR3 nucleotides are TGTGCCATCAGTGAGGGGCCGGGGGCCAGATCACCCCTCCACTTT. Translation: CAISEGPGARSPLHF. The chain employs TRBV10-3 and TRBJ1-6, with D possibly matching TRBD1 (6 bases). Germline CDR1 is ENHRY and CDR2 is SYGVKD. The CDR3 runs 15 residues. The V end was cut by 2 bases, the J end by 10 bases, with 15 bases between.